Listed below are T cell receptor beta chains from one sample, sequenced in a study of T cells expressing NK-cell markers. TCRdb reprocessed the 5' RACE reads, keeping one entry per CDR3 protein, no DNA. This sample contains roughly 180,000 distinct CDR3 sequences. Sequencing was performed on blood T cells: a sorted CD56 or NKG2C T cell subset, CD4+ or CD8+ T cells, or bulk PBMC T cells (not recorded which). The receptors here all came from a woman aged 18-70 years in good health. Each CDR3 is given with its conserved first and last residue.

j_call: TRBJ2-1
v_call: TRBV20-1
cdr3_aa: CSARLTAGLADNEQFF

j_call: TRBJ2-3
v_call: TRBV9
cdr3_aa: CASSASGKGTSGSTDTQYF

j_call: TRBJ2-7
v_call: TRBV19
cdr3_aa: CASSINRVEQYF

j_call: TRBJ1-1
v_call: TRBV12-5
cdr3_aa: CASGLGLGGTEAFF

j_call: TRBJ2-5
v_call: TRBV7-2
cdr3_aa: CASSAGQFQETQYF

j_call: TRBJ2-7
v_call: TRBV28
cdr3_aa: CASSPSGRALDYEQYF

j_call: TRBJ2-7
v_call: TRBV4-1
cdr3_aa: CASSQRLAGLTISYEQYF

j_call: TRBJ2-1
v_call: TRBV6-5
cdr3_aa: CASSYSKIPGYNEQFF

j_call: TRBJ2-5
v_call: TRBV14
cdr3_aa: CASSQHKTQETQYF

j_call: TRBJ2-1
v_call: TRBV7-3
cdr3_aa: CASSLISSGGYNEQFF

j_call: TRBJ1-5
v_call: TRBV12-3/TRBV12-4
cdr3_aa: CASSRNAREPQHF

j_call: TRBJ2-1
v_call: TRBV18
cdr3_aa: CASSPGTSIFINEQFF

j_call: TRBJ1-2
v_call: TRBV9
cdr3_aa: CASSADMRVGADYTF

j_call: TRBJ2-2
v_call: TRBV20-1
cdr3_aa: CSARRQGNTGELFF

j_call: TRBJ2-1
v_call: TRBV20-1
cdr3_aa: CRASYIGKSSYNEQFF

j_call: TRBJ1-2
v_call: TRBV7-9
cdr3_aa: CASSLVTEPRGYTF

j_call: TRBJ2-2
v_call: TRBV20-1
cdr3_aa: CSATRQGNTGELFF

j_call: TRBJ1-1
v_call: TRBV5-6
cdr3_aa: CASSLGLAADMNTEAFF

j_call: TRBJ2-5
v_call: TRBV7-2
cdr3_aa: CASSPALRDWSVAQYF

j_call: TRBJ1-1
v_call: TRBV20-1
cdr3_aa: CSARPALKGTEAFF

j_call: TRBJ1-2
v_call: TRBV9
cdr3_aa: CASSPRVDNYGYTF

j_call: TRBJ2-2
v_call: TRBV3-1
cdr3_aa: CASSQDHRGTGELFF

j_call: TRBJ2-7
v_call: TRBV6-6
cdr3_aa: CATRDSYEQYF

j_call: TRBJ2-2
v_call: TRBV12-3/TRBV12-4
cdr3_aa: CASSLAKTSGDTGELFF

j_call: TRBJ1-2
v_call: TRBV10-3
cdr3_aa: CAISPDALGYTF

j_call: TRBJ2-3
v_call: TRBV7-3
cdr3_aa: CASSLALSTDTQYF

j_call: TRBJ1-6
v_call: TRBV5-6
cdr3_aa: CASSARGSGNSPLHF

j_call: TRBJ2-5
v_call: TRBV27
cdr3_aa: CASTKLSGTGVETQYF

j_call: TRBJ1-6
v_call: TRBV7-9
cdr3_aa: CASSLRGDSRNSPLHF

j_call: TRBJ2-1
v_call: TRBV14
cdr3_aa: CASSRLAGVAEQFF

j_call: TRBJ2-7
v_call: TRBV29-1
cdr3_aa: CSVGGSSLVAGTYEQYF

j_call: TRBJ2-3
v_call: TRBV5-1
cdr3_aa: CASSLTSRDTQYF

j_call: TRBJ1-5
v_call: TRBV3-1
cdr3_aa: CASSQSDRVYQPQHF

j_call: TRBJ2-7
v_call: TRBV6-1
cdr3_aa: CASRDHAGGRENEQYF

j_call: TRBJ2-3
v_call: TRBV5-6
cdr3_aa: CASSLGTTDTQYF

j_call: TRBJ2-2
v_call: TRBV6-1
cdr3_aa: CASSEGGGYSGELFF

j_call: TRBJ2-1
v_call: TRBV20-1
cdr3_aa: CSAGRWRLYNEQFF

j_call: TRBJ1-2
v_call: TRBV12-3/TRBV12-4
cdr3_aa: CASRPQGRNGYTF

j_call: TRBJ2-5
v_call: TRBV5-1
cdr3_aa: CASSPRGTGVETQYF

j_call: TRBJ2-3
v_call: TRBV24-1
cdr3_aa: CATGETSTDTQYF

j_call: TRBJ2-1
v_call: TRBV29-1
cdr3_aa: CSVDVRGEYNEQFF

j_call: TRBJ2-7
v_call: TRBV21-1
cdr3_aa: CASSPPSGYEQYF

j_call: TRBJ1-3
v_call: TRBV2
cdr3_aa: CASLRDSGNTIYF

j_call: TRBJ1-1
v_call: TRBV4-1
cdr3_aa: CASSQQGDDEAFF

j_call: TRBJ2-2
v_call: TRBV11-2
cdr3_aa: CASSRHRGRAGELFF

j_call: TRBJ1-1
v_call: TRBV5-1
cdr3_aa: CASRGARGRGGIAEAFF

j_call: TRBJ2-1
v_call: TRBV20-1
cdr3_aa: CSARLAPYNEQFF

j_call: TRBJ2-7
v_call: TRBV12-3/TRBV12-4
cdr3_aa: CASSLAGVGKYEQYF

j_call: TRBJ2-6
v_call: TRBV4-1
cdr3_aa: CASSQERSGRISGANVLTF

j_call: TRBJ2-1
v_call: TRBV29-1
cdr3_aa: CSVGSGTQFSYNEQFF

j_call: TRBJ2-2
v_call: TRBV20-1
cdr3_aa: CSARFGGTGELFF

j_call: TRBJ2-7
v_call: TRBV4-1
cdr3_aa: CASSQEVGGYSGGAYEQYF

j_call: TRBJ2-1
v_call: TRBV6-2/TRBV6-3
cdr3_aa: CASLSGTNSYNEQFF

j_call: TRBJ2-7
v_call: TRBV27
cdr3_aa: CASSLYRGLAGGYEQYF

j_call: TRBJ2-1
v_call: TRBV3-1
cdr3_aa: CASSQDLRLAGKNEQFF

j_call: TRBJ2-7
v_call: TRBV12-3/TRBV12-4
cdr3_aa: CASSLREGGRPPKQYF

j_call: TRBJ2-2
v_call: TRBV11-2
cdr3_aa: CASSLIAGGNTGELFF

j_call: TRBJ2-3
v_call: TRBV5-1
cdr3_aa: CASSLSVPTTDTQYF

j_call: TRBJ1-1
v_call: TRBV28
cdr3_aa: CASSLRPGNGDTEAFF